A selection of T cell receptor beta chains follows, all from one sample in a study of T cells in Graves' hyperthyroidism and ophthalmopathy. TCRdb reprocessed the multiplex PCR reads via MiXCR and lists one record per CDR3 protein. Found here are around 400,000 distinct CDR3 sequences, approximately 13% of them singletons; the top ten hold over 8.5%. Sequenced sample: blood. Receptor source: a woman under 30 with Graves' hyperthyroidism. The CDR3 runs from the conserved cysteine through the conserved F or W. A D gene is named only where the DNA matches it firmly. Expanded clones are given a class, and other clones once, few, many or no size at all.

>TRBV10-3|many|NA|TRBJ1-1
TGTGCCGCTACAGGTCTAGGCACTGAAGCTTTCTTT
CAATGLGTEAFF
>TRBV6-1|many|NA|TRBJ1-1
TGTGCCAGCACTATAGATTTGGGAATCACTGAAGCTTTCTTT
CASTIDLGITEAFF
>TRBV11-3|NA|TRBD1|TRBJ1-5
TGTGCCGGCAGCTCCACAGAAAACGGGACAGCCACCTCCGGGAGCAATCAGCCCCAGCATTTT
CAGSSTENGTATSGSNQPQHF
>TRBV14|few|NA|TRBJ2-3
TGTGCCAGCAGCCCTGGACGGTACACAGATACGCAGTATTTT
CASSPGRYTDTQYF
>TRBV4-1|NA|NA|TRBJ2-7
TGCGCCAGCAGCCAAGTTTCAGGACAGAGATCCTACGAGCAGTACTTC
CASSQVSGQRSYEQYF
>TRBV20-1|few|TRBD1|TRBJ1-5
TGCAGTGCACGGCGTGGACAGGGCTATCAGCCCCAGCATTTT
CSARRGQGYQPQHF
>TRBV29-1|many|NA|TRBJ1-1
TGCAGCGTTGAAGAGTTAGGGAGTAGAGCTTTCTTT
CSVEELGSRAFF
>TRBV20-1|many|NA|TRBJ1-6
TGCAGTGCTAGACGGGCGGGGTTCTTTGATTCACCCCTCCACTTT
CSARRAGFFDSPLHF
>TRBV7-8|many|NA|TRBJ1-1
TGTGCCAGCAGCTTGTCCTGGGTTGGCACTGAAGCTTTCTTT
CASSLSWVGTEAFF
>TRBV28|many|NA|TRBJ2-7
TGTGCCAGCAGCGCCCAGGGGCCGGTATACGAGCAGTACTTC
CASSAQGPVYEQYF
>TRBV7-3|once|TRBD1|TRBJ2-7
TGTGCCAGCAGCCAGGCCGGGACAGGGTCCCCCTACGAGCAGTACTTC
CASSQAGTGSPYEQYF
>TRBV12-3/TRBV12-4|many|NA|TRBJ2-2
TGTGCCAGCGTGCGGGGAGAGATGGGAACCGGGGAGCTGTTTTTT
CASVRGEMGTGELFF
>TRBV29-1|many|NA|TRBJ2-5
TGCAGCGTTGTGGAGGGCCAAGAGACCCAGTACTTC
CSVVEGQETQYF
>TRBV12-3/TRBV12-4|many|TRBD1|TRBJ2-5
TGTGCCAGCAGTCCACCCGGGACAGGGGGATCAGAGACCCAGTACTTC
CASSPPGTGGSETQYF
>TRBV19|NA|TRBD1|TRBJ1-1
TGTGCCAGTAGTCACAGGGGGCTGAACACTGAAGCTTTCTTT
CASSHRGLNTEAFF
>TRBV28|many|NA|TRBJ2-1
TGTGCCAGCAGTTTGCCCAGGAGCTCCTACAATGAGCAGTTCTTC
CASSLPRSSYNEQFF
>TRBV30|many|TRBD2|TRBJ2-1
TGTGCCTGGGGGGGGACTAGCGGGGTTAGCTCCTACAATGAGCAGTTCTTC
CAWGGTSGVSSYNEQFF
>TRBV19|many|TRBD1|TRBJ1-1
TGTGCCAGTAGCCTACACACAGGGGGGAACACTGAAGCTTTCTTT
CASSLHTGGNTEAFF
>TRBV15|many|NA|TRBJ2-3
TGTGCCACCAGTTACCTAGGAGATACGCAGTATTTT
CATSYLGDTQYF
>TRBV7-2|many|TRBD2|TRBJ2-7
TGTGCCAGCAGCCCAACTAGCGGGAGTATGACCCACGAGCAGTACTTC
CASSPTSGSMTHEQYF
>TRBV6-1|many|TRBD2|TRBJ2-2
TGTGCCAGCAGAGAAGTAGCGGGGGGGCTCGCCACCGGGGAGCTGTTTTTT
CASREVAGGLATGELFF
>TRBV28|many|TRBD1|TRBJ2-7
TGTGCCAGCAGCTTGGGGGACAGCAACTCCTACGAGCAGTACTTC
CASSLGDSNSYEQYF
>TRBV28|many|NA|TRBJ2-7
TGTGCCAGCAGCACCTCGGAGGGGGTACCCTACGAGCAGTACTTC
CASSTSEGVPYEQYF
>TRBV7-3|many|TRBD2|TRBJ2-1
TGTGCCAGCAGCTTAACAGCGGGAGTTGATAATGAGCAGTTCTTC
CASSLTAGVDNEQFF
>TRBV2|NA|NA|TRBJ2-5
TGTGCCAGCAGTGAAGGCTGGGGAGGCGCCCAGTACTTC
CASSEGWGGAQYF
>TRBV2|NA|NA|TRBJ2-3
TGTGCCAGCGGTGAAGGGGACGGTTGGTGGTATTTT
CASGEGDGWWYF
>TRBV2|many|NA|TRBJ1-2
TGTGCCAGCAGGGGCGTGAGGGCTAACTATGGCTACACCTTC
CASRGVRANYGYTF
>TRBV3-1|many|NA|TRBJ1-2
TGTGCCAGCAGTCAGACAGACAACTATGGCTACACCTTC
CASSQTDNYGYTF
>TRBV3-1|NA|NA|TRBJ2-4
TGTGCCAGCAGCCCAACCGCGGGGGCTCTTCTAGCCAAAAACATTCAGTACTTC
CASSPTAGALLAKNIQYF
>TRBV9|NA|NA|TRBJ1-5
TGTGCCAGCAGCGTAGAAGGACGGAACCAGCCCCAGCATTTT
CASSVEGRNQPQHF
>TRBV15|few|NA|TRBJ2-7
TGTGCCACCAGCAGAGATCGCCAGGGAAATTACGAGCAGTACTTC
CATSRDRQGNYEQYF
>TRBV19|NA|NA|TRBJ2-3
TGTGCCAGTAAATCGGTGGACCTCGACCGCACAGATACGCAGTATTTT
CASKSVDLDRTDTQYF
>TRBV15|few|NA|TRBJ2-7
TGTGCCACCAGCAGAGACAGGGGTTCCTACGAGCAGTACTTC
CATSRDRGSYEQYF
>TRBV7-9|NA|NA|TRBJ1-1
TGTGCCAGCACCTCTCTTGGGGGCACTGAAGCTTTCTTT
CASTSLGGTEAFF
>TRBV13|many|NA|TRBJ1-2
TGTGCCAGCAGCTTAACCGAGGGGAACTATGGCTACACCTTC
CASSLTEGNYGYTF
>TRBV19|NA|NA|TRBJ1-2
TGTGCCAGTAGAACCGACAGATACTATGGCTACACCTTC
CASRTDRYYGYTF
>TRBV9|NA|TRBD1|TRBJ1-6
TGTGCCAGCAGGGTCGGGACAGGGCCCTCACCCCTCCACTTT
CASRVGTGPSPLHF
>TRBV20-1|many|NA|TRBJ1-3
TGCAGTGCATGGGGGCGGGACTCTGGAAACACCATATATTTT
CSAWGRDSGNTIYF
>TRBV11-2|many|NA|TRBJ1-3
TGTGCCAGCAGCTTAGTTATGGGGAACGCTGGAAACACCATATATTTT
CASSLVMGNAGNTIYF
>TRBV15|NA|TRBD2|TRBJ2-1
TGTGCCACCAGGGCAGTAGGGGCGGGGGGGCCGGGTAATGAGCAGTTCTTC
CATRAVGAGGPGNEQFF
>TRBV19|many|TRBD1|TRBJ2-1
TGTGCCAGTAGTATAGATGCGGGACAGGGGAGTCGTAAGCAGTTCTTC
CASSIDAGQGSRKQFF
>TRBV20-1|NA|NA|TRBJ1-2
TGCAGTGCATTAATCTATGGCTACACCTTC
CSALIYGYTF
>TRBV6-1|many|NA|TRBJ1-1
TGTGCCAGTCATGGCATAGAAGCTTTCTTT
CASHGIEAFF
>TRBV6-1|few|NA|TRBJ1-3
TGTGCCAGCAGTGAGTTGGGAAACACCATATATTTT
CASSELGNTIYF
>TRBV28|NA|TRBD1|TRBJ1-6
TGTGCCAGCAGGTTCCCTGGGACAGCTCAAATACCCTATAATTCACCCCTCCACTTT
CASRFPGTAQIPYNSPLHF
>TRBV20-1|few|NA|TRBJ2-3
TGCAGTGCTCCCCAGTTGGAGACTAGGGGGGCAGATACGCAGTATTTT
CSAPQLETRGADTQYF
>TRBV7-7|many|NA|TRBJ2-2
TGTGCTAGCAGCTTAGAGTCGAACGGGGAGCTGTTTTTT
CASSLESNGELFF
>TRBV6-5|many|TRBD1|TRBJ1-5
TGTGCCAGCAGTTACTCGAGGCCGGCCAGGGGGGGCAATCAGCCCCAGCATTTT
CASSYSRPARGGNQPQHF
>TRBV9|few|NA|TRBJ2-1
TGTGCCAGCAGCGTAGATGAGGGAGTGTGGAATGAGCAGTTCTTC
CASSVDEGVWNEQFF
>TRBV2|NA|NA|TRBJ1-5
TGTGCCAGCGGACCCGAGGGACATACGAGCAATCAGCCCCAGCATTTT
CASGPEGHTSNQPQHF
>TRBV6-1|many|TRBD1|TRBJ1-1
TGTGCCAGCAGTAAACAGGGGGGAGTGAACACTGAAGCTTTCTTT
CASSKQGGVNTEAFF
>TRBV6-1|few|NA|TRBJ1-1
TGTGCCAGCAGTGAAGCATCGGGAGGTAGGACTAAAGCTTTCTTT
CASSEASGGRTKAFF
>TRBV5-8|NA|NA|TRBJ1-5
TGTGCCAGCAGCTTGCTGGGGTCTTATAGCAATCAGCCCCAGCATTTT
CASSLLGSYSNQPQHF
>TRBV6-5|few|NA|TRBJ2-3
TGTGCCAGCAGTTACTCGATAGGGACGTACACAGATACGCAGTATTTT
CASSYSIGTYTDTQYF
>TRBV5-1|many|NA|TRBJ2-1
TGCGCCAGCAGCTTGTACCGGGATGTGCAGTTCTTC
CASSLYRDVQFF
>TRBV11-1|many|NA|TRBJ1-1
TGTGCCAGCAGCTTAGGACAGAGGAACACTGAAGCTTTCTTT
CASSLGQRNTEAFF
>TRBV28|many|NA|TRBJ1-1
TGTGCCAGCAGTTTATTTACAGGGTATACTGAAGCTTTCTTT
CASSLFTGYTEAFF
>TRBV7-9|many|NA|TRBJ1-6
TGTGCCAGCAGCCCTCCCGGGACGAATGCACCCCTCCACTTT
CASSPPGTNAPLHF
>TRBV20-1|NA|TRBD2|TRBJ2-1
TGCAGTGCCACTAGCGCCTCCTACAATGAGCAGTTCTTC
CSATSASYNEQFF
>TRBV6-2/TRBV6-3|many|TRBD2|TRBJ2-1
TGTGCCAGCAGTTCGGGACTAGCGGTGTGGAATGAGCAGTTCTTC
CASSSGLAVWNEQFF